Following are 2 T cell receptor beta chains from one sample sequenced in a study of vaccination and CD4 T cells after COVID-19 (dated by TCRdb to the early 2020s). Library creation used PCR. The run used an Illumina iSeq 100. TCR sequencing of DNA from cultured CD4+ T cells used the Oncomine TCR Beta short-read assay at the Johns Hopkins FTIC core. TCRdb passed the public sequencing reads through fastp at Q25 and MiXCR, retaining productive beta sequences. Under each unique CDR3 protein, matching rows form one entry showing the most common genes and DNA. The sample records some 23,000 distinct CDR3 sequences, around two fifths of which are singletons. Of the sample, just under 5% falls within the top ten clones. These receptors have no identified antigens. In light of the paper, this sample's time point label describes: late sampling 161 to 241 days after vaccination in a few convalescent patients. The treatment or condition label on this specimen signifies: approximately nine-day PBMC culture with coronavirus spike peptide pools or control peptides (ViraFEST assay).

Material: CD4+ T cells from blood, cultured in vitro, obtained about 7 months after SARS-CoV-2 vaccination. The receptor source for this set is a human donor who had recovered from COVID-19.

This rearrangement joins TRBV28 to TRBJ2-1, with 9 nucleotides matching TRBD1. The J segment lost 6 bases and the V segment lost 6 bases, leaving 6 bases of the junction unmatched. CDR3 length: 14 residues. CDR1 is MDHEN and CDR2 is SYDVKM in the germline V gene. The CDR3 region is CASSRDRVSNEQFF. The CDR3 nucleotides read TGTGCCAGCAGCCGGGACAGGGTATCCAATGAGCAGTTCTTC.

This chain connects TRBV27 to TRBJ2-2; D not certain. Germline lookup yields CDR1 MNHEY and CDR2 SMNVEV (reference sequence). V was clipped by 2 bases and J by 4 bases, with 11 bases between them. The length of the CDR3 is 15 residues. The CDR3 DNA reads TGTGCCAGCAGTTTAACACTAAGGGTCACCGGGGAGCTGTTTTTT. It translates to CASSLTLRVTGELFF.